This T cell receptor beta chain was identified during a study of identical twins. Broader study findings: Invariant MAIT and iNKT cells may have partly biased zero-insertion analyses. Sharing of beta out-of-frame sequences by twins showed a weaker excess.

TCRdb itself ran the 5' RACE reads through MiXCR, one entry per CDR3 protein. The repertoire has about 690,000 distinct CDR3 sequences, approximately 21% of them found once; the top ten carry around 4.5%. This clonotype has just a few counts. The target antigen is unknown. Per the germline V gene, CDR1 is SGHRS and CDR2 is YFSETQ. The V end was cut by 0 bases, the J end by 3 bases, with 10 bases between. This CDR3 has 14 residues. The same specimen was also included in a second study, on T cells expressing NK-cell markers. Per that paper: The CD3+CD56-NKG2C+ fraction was also led by these clonotypes in a handful of donors.

Sequencing was performed on PBMCs. The chain recombines TRBV5-1 with TRBJ2-7, with a weak D call TRBD1 (6 bases). The sequence was obtained from a woman between 18 and 30 years old in good health. The CDR3 loop reads CASSLVGDIYEQYF. CDR3 DNA: TGCGCCAGCAGCTTGGTAGGGGACATCTACGAGCAGTACTTC.